Below, one T cell receptor (beta chain) is given with its context. No antigen is known for it. The data originate from a study of response to subunit inactivated influenza vaccine. General study points: After each seasonal influenza vaccination, few new T cells are recruited, the authors suggested.

This CDR3 is built from 16 residues. CDR1 is MDHEN and CDR2 is SYDVKM in the germline V gene. V was pared by 6 bases and J by 6 bases, with 12 bases of the junction left unmatched. TCRdb itself ran the RT-PCR reads through MiXCR, one entry per CDR3 protein. Here the sample spans approximately 680,000 distinct CDR3 sequences, around 14% being singletons. The sample consisted of PBMCs from blood, taken about 13 days after vaccination. This sequence originates from a man in his fifties or sixties who received an inactivated influenza vaccine. The chain combines TRBV28 with TRBJ2-1, with 9 nucleotides matching TRBD2. The CDR3 bases are TGTGCCAGCAGCGTGGGGGGCTTTAGCGGGAGCAATGAGCAGTTCTTC. Its translation: CASSVGGFSGSNEQFF.